This TCR beta chain was recorded in a study of CXCR3-negative and CXCR3-positive naive CD8 T cells. Germline CDR1 and CDR2: MNHEY and SMNVEV (reference sequence). The CDR3 loop spans 14 amino acids. With UMI labels, 5' RACE was used to prepare the TRB cDNA libraries. Following a re-call of the 5' RACE reads, TCRdb has one entry per CDR3 protein and lacks DNA. The table lists about 23,000 distinct CDR3 sequences. Sequencing was done on a sample of memory CD8+ T cells from blood. The sequence was obtained from a human donor in good health. Some clones in this sample may be carry-over from other donors' samples. This chain connects TRBV27 to TRBJ2-3. CDR3 loop: CASSLFTRADTQYF.